Following are 8 T cell receptor beta chains from one sample sequenced in a study of blood T cell repertoires in COVID-19. Sequencing used immunoSEQ multiplex PCR; TCRdb keeps in-frame clones, though not all of them. The data contain some 150,000 clones, about 86% of them seen just once; the ten biggest clones take up less than 3.5%. The sample consisted of peripheral blood. These receptors were taken from a man aged 70 or older with acute or convalescent COVID-19.

The chain uses TRBV7-2 and TRBJ2-7; D is undetermined. The V gene lost 5 bases and the J gene lost 3 bases, with 8 bases spanning the gap. CDR1 and CDR2 from the germline V gene are SGHTA and FQGNSA. The CDR3 totals 12 residues. CDR3 sequence reads: CASSRGIYEQYF. The DNA for the CDR3 is TGTGCCAGCAGCCGAGGTATCTACGAGCAGTACTTC.

The CDR3 region has the DNA TGTGCCGCCGGACTAGCTTGGGGAGATACGCAGTATTTT. Protein product: CAAGLAWGDTQYF. The rearrangement links TRBV19 to TRBJ2-3; TRBD2 matches 8 bases. Germline CDR1 LNHDA, CDR2 SQIVND (reference sequence). Unmatched junction bases numbered 9, after V lost 11 bases and J lost 5 bases. The CDR3 extends over 13 amino acids.

The chain combines TRBV5-6 with TRBJ1-1; D perhaps matches TRBD1 (5 bases). This CDR3 has 13 amino acids. Germline-derived CDR1 and CDR2 are SGHDT and YYEEEE. V lost 3 bases, J lost 5 bases, and 11 bases lay in between. The CDR3 DNA reads TGTGCCAGCAGCTCCGCCCGGGGGACTGAAGCTTTCTTT. It specifies CASSSARGTEAFF.

In DNA form, the CDR3 reads TGCAGCGCCGGGGGTTGGGGTAATGAAAAACTGTTTTTT. Amino acids: CSAGGWGNEKLFF. The chain uses TRBV29-1 and TRBJ1-4; weak D call: TRBD1 (5 bases). The CDR3 runs to 13 residues. V was pared by 7 bases and J by 4 bases, with 13 bases between. Germline V gives CDR1 SQVTM, CDR2 ANQGSEA.

The chain employs TRBV7-2 and TRBJ1-1, with TRBD1 matching 7 bases. Trimming removed 4 bases from V and 1 base from J; junction bases left unmatched: 3. This CDR3 comprises 14 residues. Germline V CDR1 and CDR2: SGHTA, FQGNSA. The CDR3 region has the DNA TGTGCCAGCAGCTGGGCAGGGGGGAACACTGAAGCTTTCTTT. It specifies CASSWAGGNTEAFF.

V usage is TRBV11-3 and J usage is TRBJ2-1; D not resolved. Trimming took off 1 base at V and 3 bases at J, with 4 bases between the two ends. The CDR3 is 13 residues long. The germline gives CDR1 SGHNT, CDR2 YENEEA. This chain's CDR3 is CASSLGSYNEQFF. The DNA for the CDR3 is TGTGCCAGCAGCTTAGGGAGCTACAATGAGCAGTTCTTC.

This chain uses TRBV4-3 with TRBJ2-7, with 7 bases that match TRBD1. The junction had 13 bases not matched to a gene; V was cut back by 0 bases and J by 2 bases. There are 18 residues in the CDR3. Per germline, CDR1 LGHNA and CDR2 YSLEER. The CDR3 reads CASSQDRSRGLSAYEQYF. The CDR3 DNA sequence: TGCGCCAGCAGCCAAGATCGTTCTAGGGGGCTCTCAGCCTACGAGCAGTACTTC.

This chain uses TRBV7-6 with TRBJ2-1, with D uncertain. The CDR3 contains 13 residues. Trimming left V 4 bases short and J 0 bases short, with 4 bases between. Germline CDR1 reads SGHVS; CDR2 reads FNYEAQ. CDR3 sequence reads: CASSSSSYNEQFF. CDR3 coding DNA: TGTGCCAGCAGCTCTAGCTCCTACAATGAGCAGTTCTTC.